The 27 T cell receptor beta chains in this list originate from one sample, sequenced in a study of T cells in Graves' hyperthyroidism and ophthalmopathy. The source material, RNA transcripts, was used to amplify TCR beta CDR3 regions. The HTBI primer set drove a first-round RT-PCR of the TCR CDR3. TCRdb processed the multiplex PCR reads anew with MiXCR; each CDR3 protein has one entry. Of a few hundred thousand distinct CDR3 sequences listed, over 15% were seen once; the top ten hold about 3.5%. Sequencing was carried out using blood. Every receptor here comes from a woman between 18 and 30 years old with Graves' hyperthyroidism.

The table lists this clonotype with a few counts. CDR3 amino acids: CAISEAIVHDKVRENTEAFF. DNA for the CDR3: TGTGCCATCAGTGAGGCAATCGTTCACGACAAGGTTCGGGAGAACACTGAAGCTTTCTTT. J is TRBJ1-1 and V is TRBV10-3; D remains ambiguous. CDR3 length: 20 amino acids. Trimming left V 2 bases short and J 1 base short, with 26 bases between. CDR1 is ENHRY and CDR2 is SYGVKD in the germline V gene.

This clonotype was seen only a few times. The CDR3 end shows no conserved phenylalanine or tryptophan, and so a read error is likely. The gene calls are TRBV18 and TRBJ2-7; 10 bases match TRBD1. The junction had 3 bases not matched to a gene; V was cut back by 0 bases and J by 7 bases. This CDR3 is 14 amino acids long. Per germline, CDR1 KGHSH and CDR2 LQKENI. CDR3 sequence reads: CASSPPGQGREQYL. CDR3 DNA: TGTGCCAGCTCACCACCGGGACAGGGGCGAGAGCAGTACCTC.

This clonotype was recorded a few times. The CDR3 sequence: CASRRGVEQTQYF. The CDR3 nucleotides are TGTGCCAGCAGAAGAGGGGTTGAGCAGACCCAGTACTTC. The J gene is TRBJ2-5, the V gene TRBV6-2 or TRBV6-3, with D possibly called TRBD1 or TRBD2 (5 bases each). The CDR3 consists of 13 residues. Germline CDR1 and CDR2: MNHEY and SVGEGT. The V end was cut by 6 bases, the J end by 6 bases, with 14 bases between.

This clonotype came up many times. The chain couples TRBV11-2 to TRBJ1-5; D call uncertain. Germline assignment: CDR1 SGHAT and CDR2 FQNNGV. The length of the CDR3 is 17 residues. Between the trimmed V and J ends, which lost 1 base and 6 bases, there was a span of 19 bases. CDR3 amino acids: CASSLVSGKSFGQPQHF. CDR3 nucleotides: TGTGCCAGCAGCTTAGTATCGGGCAAATCTTTTGGTCAGCCCCAGCATTTT.

The V call is TRBV4-1, the J call TRBJ1-2; 8 positions agree with TRBD1. The germline V gene encodes CDR1 MGHRA and CDR2 YSYEKL. The junction had 2 bases not matched to a gene; V was cut back by 0 bases and J by 5 bases. This CDR3 is built from 14 residues. This chain's CDR3 is CASSQERTGYGYTF. For the CDR3, the DNA is TGCGCCAGCAGCCAAGAGAGGACAGGGTATGGCTACACCTTC.

The chain employs TRBV3-1 and TRBJ1-1, with no clear D. Trimming removed 0 bases from V and 7 bases from J, with 9 bases in between. Germline V lookup: CDR1 LGHDT, CDR2 YNNKEL (reference sequence). The CDR3 is 13 residues long. CDR3 region: CASSQDYKNEAFF. In DNA form, the CDR3 reads TGTGCCAGCAGCCAAGATTATAAGAATGAAGCTTTCTTT.

This clonotype was picked up many times. The genes are TRBV9 and TRBJ1-2; tentatively, D is TRBD1 (5 bases). Germline assignment: CDR1 SGDLS and CDR2 YYNGEE. Trimming cost V 1 base and J 2 bases, with 12 bases left between them. The CDR3 is made up of 15 amino acids. The chain's CDR3 is CASSVSGWGNYGYTF. Written as DNA, the CDR3 is TGTGCCAGCAGCGTATCAGGGTGGGGAAACTATGGCTACACCTTC.

The chain joins TRBV6-1 to TRBJ1-5, with TRBD1 identical over 7 bases. Germline V gene sequence: CDR1 MNHNS, CDR2 SASEGT. Unmatched junction bases numbered 11, after V lost 4 bases and J lost 8 bases. The CDR3 extends over 15 amino acids. The CDR3 DNA sequence: TGTGCCAGCAGTGGCCAGGGGGGGGGGCGCGAGCCCCAGCATTTT. This gives the protein CASSGQGGGREPQHF.

This clonotype has a count of ten or more. Because the CDR3 is missing its conserved closing phenylalanine or tryptophan, this is likely a read error. The limits of the CDR3 on the DNA are not certain, so only TCRdb's listed CDR3 is given. This chain joins TRBV6-5 and TRBJ2-7; the table names TRBD1, a call not compared with the DNA. The CDR3 is 14 amino acids in total, end residues counted. Germline V gene lookup returns CDR1 MNHEY and CDR2 SVGAGI. The CDR3 is CASSLTGTGGKWAL.

In regard to this clonotype: A much more abundant neighbour one base away suggests this may be a read error. This chain uses TRBV20-1 with TRBJ2-7; D tentatively reads TRBD1 or TRBD2 (5 bases each). The V gene's germline CDR1 is DFQATT and CDR2 SNEGSKA (reference sequence). The CDR3 contains 13 residues. Deletions cut 3 bases from V and 3 bases from J, with 12 bases between. CDR3 bases: TGCAGTGCTAGGTGGGACGTAGGCTACGAGCAGTACGTC. Its translation is CSARWDVGYEQYV.

This clonotype was observed at least ten times. V gene TRBV12-3 or TRBV12-4 combines with J gene TRBJ2-7, with TRBD2 matching 7 bases. J was trimmed by 2 bases and V by 3 bases; bases with no gene match: 10. The CDR3 is made up of 16 amino acids. CDR3 region: CASSFRLLGGAYEQYF. CDR3 nucleotide sequence: TGTGCCAGCAGTTTTCGGCTACTGGGGGGGGCCTACGAGCAGTACTTC.

This clonotype was observed many times. The chain joins TRBV11-1 to TRBJ2-7; TRBD1 might be the D (7 bases). In germline, CDR1 is SGHAT, CDR2 FQDESV (reference sequence). The CDR3 consists of 18 residues. V was trimmed by 5 bases and J by 4 bases, leaving 27 bases between them. CDR3 nucleotides: TGTGCCAGCAGCCCCACCCTGTCTCAGGGGGGCCGTACATACGAGCAGTACTTC. It translates to CASSPTLSQGGRTYEQYF. The full variable domain, in which reference TRBV11-1 and TRBJ2-7 provide the parts outside the CDR3, is EAEVAQSPRYKITEKSQAVAFWCDPISGHATLYWYRQILGQGPELLVQFQDESVVDDSQLPKDRFSAERLKGVDSTLKIQPAELGDSAMYLCASSPTLSQGGRTYEQYFGPGTRLTVT.

V gene TRBV18 combines with J gene TRBJ1-3; 7 bases are a match to TRBD1. V was clipped by 6 bases and J by 6 bases; unmatched bases: 8. The germline gives CDR1 KGHSH, CDR2 LQKENI. The CDR3 is 14 amino acids. In DNA form, the CDR3 reads TGTGCCAGCTCTACCAGGGACAGCAAAAACACCATATATTTT. Translation gives CASSTRDSKNTIYF.

This clonotype occurred many times. This rearrangement joins TRBV7-2 to TRBJ2-2; D is uncertain. V lost 5 bases and J 7 bases, leaving 11 bases between the germline ends. Germline CDR1 SGHTA, CDR2 FQGNSA. The CDR3 consists of 13 residues. The CDR3 DNA reads TGTGCCAGCAGCCTAGACTTACTCGGGGAGCTGTTTTTT. Translation: CASSLDLLGELFF.

This rearrangement joins TRBV10-3 to TRBJ2-2, with a tentative D call TRBD2 (6 bases). In germline, CDR1 is ENHRY, CDR2 SYGVKD. Trimming took 0 bases from V and 4 from J, leaving 9 bases between them. The CDR3 totals 15 residues. As DNA, the CDR3 is TGTGCCATCAGTGAGTCGGCGGGGCGCACCGGGGAGCTGTTTTTT. Its translation: CAISESAGRTGELFF.

With regard to this clonotype: Mismatch with germline at one junction end may stem from a read error. The chain joins TRBV2 to TRBJ2-7, with a tentative D call TRBD1 (5 bases). Germline V CDR1 and CDR2: SNHLY, FYNNEI. CDR3 length: 13 residues. The DNA of the CDR3 is TGTGCCAGCAGTGAGGTCCCAGGGTACGATCAGTACTTC. Translated, it gives CASSEVPGYDQYF.

CDR3 in DNA: TGTGCCAGCAGTTTTGTCGGTTCTGGAAACACCATATATTTT. This encodes CASSFVGSGNTIYF. The chain links TRBV12-3 or TRBV12-4 to TRBJ1-3; D is undetermined. The CDR3 has 14 amino acids. Trimming shortened V by 3 bases and J by 1 base, and 7 bases separated the two germline ends.

This clonotype occurred a few times. The chain recombines TRBV9 with TRBJ1-5; D remains ambiguous. Per the germline V gene, CDR1 is SGDLS and CDR2 is YYNGEE. The V end was cut by 0 bases, the J end by 4 bases, with 17 bases between. This CDR3 spans 17 amino acids. In DNA form, the CDR3 reads TGTGCCAGCAGCGTAGGGGGAAGGGCAGGAGAAAATCAGCCCCAGCATTTT. Protein sequence: CASSVGGRAGENQPQHF. The whole variable domain, remainder taken from reference TRBV9 and TRBJ1-5, is DSGVTQTPKHLITATGQRVTLRCSPRSGDLSVYWYQQSLDQGLQFLIQYYNGEERAKGNILERFSAQQFPDLHSELNLSSLELGDSALYFCASSVGGRAGENQPQHFGDGTRLSIL.

This clonotype was seen at least ten times. The chain combines TRBV11-3 with TRBJ1-1; TRBD1 agrees at 7 bases. This CDR3 has 15 amino acids. Trimming removed 0 bases from V and 1 base from J; junction bases left unmatched: 2. CDR1 and CDR2 from the germline V gene are SGHNT and YENEEA. This CDR3 is CASSLDQGENTEAFF. Here the CDR3 DNA reads TGTGCCAGCAGCTTAGATCAGGGGGAGAACACTGAAGCTTTCTTT.

In its sample, this clonotype was seen many times. This chain links TRBV5-8 with TRBJ1-1; a possible D gene is TRBD1 (6 bases). The V end lost 1 base, the J end lost 4 bases, and 14 bases lay between the germline ends. Germline V gene data show CDR1 as SGHTS and CDR2 as YDEGEE. The CDR3 spans 15 residues. This CDR3 is CASSLYGGQTTEAFF. Here the CDR3 DNA reads TGTGCCAGCAGCTTGTACGGGGGGCAAACCACTGAAGCTTTCTTT.

This clonotype was seen many times. V is TRBV6-1 and J is TRBJ1-1; unclear D gene. This CDR3 is 13 amino acids long. The germline V and J ends were trimmed by 7 bases and 1 base, with 10 bases remaining between them. CDR1 and CDR2 from the germline V gene are MNHNS and SASEGT. The CDR3 DNA is TGTGCCAGCAAGACGGTAAGGAACACTGAAGCTTTCTTT. This encodes CASKTVRNTEAFF.

This clonotype was counted ten times or more. This CDR3 is CASSRDVSFFTHYGYTF. The CDR3 DNA reads as TGTGCCAGCAGCCGGGACGTCTCCTTCTTTACTCACTATGGCTACACCTTC. J is TRBJ1-2 and V is TRBV7-8, with D possibly matching TRBD1 (5 bases). The length of the CDR3 is 17 residues. V lost 5 bases, J lost 3 bases, and 22 bases lay in between. Germline V CDR1 and CDR2: SGHVS, FQNEAQ.

Regarding this clonotype: This may come from a read error, since a much larger clone is one base off. This chain joins TRBV14 and TRBJ1-1; tentative D call: TRBD1 (5 bases). CDR1 SGHDN and CDR2 FVKESK come from the germline V gene. Trimming took 10 bases from V and 5 from J, leaving 23 bases between them. This CDR3 has 15 residues. This CDR3 reads CAISPMRGVGTEAFF. The CDR3 DNA follows: TGTGCCATCAGTCCGATGCGGGGGGTAGGGACTGAAGCTTTCTTT.

The sample holds many counts of this clonotype. The chain is built from TRBV20-1 and TRBJ2-7, with a tentative D call TRBD1 (5 bases). The CDR3 contains 15 residues. Germline V lookup: CDR1 DFQATT, CDR2 SNEGSKA (reference sequence). Deletions cut 0 bases from V and 3 bases from J, with 15 bases between. Here the CDR3 reads CSARDLAGINYEQYF. As DNA, the CDR3 is TGCAGTGCTAGAGATCTTGCAGGGATAAACTACGAGCAGTACTTC.

This clonotype came up many times. CDR3 sequence reads: CASSRGTGVTYEQYF. The CDR3 nucleotides are TGTGCCAGTAGCAGAGGGACAGGGGTTACTTACGAGCAGTACTTC. This rearrangement joins TRBV19 to TRBJ2-7; the match to TRBD1 covers 10 bases. The V segment lost 6 bases and the J segment 4 bases; nucleotides outside the gene matches: 9. Looked up from germline, CDR1 is LNHDA and CDR2 is SQIVND (reference sequence). The CDR3 sequence is 15 residues long.

There are many counts of this clonotype. A junction boundary mismatches the germline segment, possibly from a read error. V and J are TRBV12-5 and TRBJ1-2; possibly TRBD1 for D (6 bases). This CDR3 has 14 residues. From germline, CDR1 is LGHNT and CDR2 FRNRAP. The chain's CDR3 is CASGRVRGHYGCTF. As DNA, the CDR3 is TGTGCTAGTGGTCGGGTGCGGGGGCACTATGGCTGCACCTTC.

In its sample, this clonotype was seen many times. V is TRBV19 and J is TRBJ1-5; D is uncertain. From germline, CDR1 is LNHDA and CDR2 SQIVND (reference sequence). V lost 2 bases and J 3 bases, leaving 11 bases between the germline ends. This CDR3 has 15 amino acids. CDR3: CASSINGNDNQPQHF. The CDR3 nucleotides are TGTGCCAGTAGTATAAACGGGAACGACAATCAGCCCCAGCATTTT. The complete variable domain, with remaining parts taken from reference TRBV19 and TRBJ1-5, reads DGGITQSPKYLFRKEGQNVTLSCEQNLNHDAMYWYRQDPGQGLRLIYYSQIVNDFQKGDIAEGYSVSREKKESFPLTVTSAQKNPTAFYLCASSINGNDNQPQHFGDGTRLSIL.